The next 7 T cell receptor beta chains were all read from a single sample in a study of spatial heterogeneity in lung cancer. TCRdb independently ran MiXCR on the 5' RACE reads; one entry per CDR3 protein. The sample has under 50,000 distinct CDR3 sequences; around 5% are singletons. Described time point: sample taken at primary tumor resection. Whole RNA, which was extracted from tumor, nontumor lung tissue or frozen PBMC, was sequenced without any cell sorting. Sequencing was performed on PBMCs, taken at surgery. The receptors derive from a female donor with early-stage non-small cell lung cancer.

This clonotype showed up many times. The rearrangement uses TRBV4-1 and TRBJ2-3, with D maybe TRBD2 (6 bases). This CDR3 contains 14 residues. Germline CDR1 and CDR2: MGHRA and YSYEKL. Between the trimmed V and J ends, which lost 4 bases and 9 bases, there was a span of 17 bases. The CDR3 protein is CASSRILGGVTQYF. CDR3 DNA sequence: TGCGCCAGCAGCCGGATTTTGGGAGGAGTCACGCAGTATTTT.

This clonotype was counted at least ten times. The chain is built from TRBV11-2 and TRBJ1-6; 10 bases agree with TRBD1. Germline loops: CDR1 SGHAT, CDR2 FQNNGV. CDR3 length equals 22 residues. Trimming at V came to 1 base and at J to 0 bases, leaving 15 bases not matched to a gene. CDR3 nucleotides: TGTGCCAGCAGCTTAGTCCTGGACCGGGACAGGGGAAGGAGCTCCTATAATTCACCCCTCCACTTT. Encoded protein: CASSLVLDRDRGRSSYNSPLHF.

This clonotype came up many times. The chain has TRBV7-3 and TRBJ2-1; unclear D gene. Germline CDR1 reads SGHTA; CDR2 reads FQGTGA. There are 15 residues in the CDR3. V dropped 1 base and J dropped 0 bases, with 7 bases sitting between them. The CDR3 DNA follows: TGTGCCAGCAGCTTAATCGGGTCCTCCTACAATGAGCAGTTCTTC. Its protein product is CASSLIGSSYNEQFF.

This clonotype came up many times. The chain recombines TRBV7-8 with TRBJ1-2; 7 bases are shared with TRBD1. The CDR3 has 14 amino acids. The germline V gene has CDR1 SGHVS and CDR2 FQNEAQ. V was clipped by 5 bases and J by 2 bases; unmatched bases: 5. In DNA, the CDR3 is TGTGCCAGCAGCAACGGACAGGCCAACTATGGCTACACCTTC. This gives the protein CASSNGQANYGYTF.

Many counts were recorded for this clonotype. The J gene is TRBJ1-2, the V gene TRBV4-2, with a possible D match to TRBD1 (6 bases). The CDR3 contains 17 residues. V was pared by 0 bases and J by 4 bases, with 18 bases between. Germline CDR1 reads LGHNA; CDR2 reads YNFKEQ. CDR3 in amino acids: CASSQETGWARGYGYTF. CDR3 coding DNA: TGTGCCAGCAGCCAAGAGACGGGATGGGCCAGGGGCTATGGCTACACCTTC.

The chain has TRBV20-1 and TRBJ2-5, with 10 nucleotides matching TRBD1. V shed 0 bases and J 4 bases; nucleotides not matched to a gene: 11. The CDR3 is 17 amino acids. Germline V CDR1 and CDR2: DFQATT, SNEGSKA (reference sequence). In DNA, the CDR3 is TGCAGTGCTAGAGATCGGGACAGGGGACGGAGAGCAGAGACCCAGTACTTC. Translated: CSARDRDRGRRAETQYF.

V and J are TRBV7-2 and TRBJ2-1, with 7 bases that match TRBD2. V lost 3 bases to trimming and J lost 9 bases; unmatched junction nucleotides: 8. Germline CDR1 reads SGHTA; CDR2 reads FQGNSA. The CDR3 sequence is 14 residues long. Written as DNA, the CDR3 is TGTGCCAGCAGCTTGGCGGGGGAGGTTGTTGAGCAGTTCTTC. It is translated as CASSLAGEVVEQFF.